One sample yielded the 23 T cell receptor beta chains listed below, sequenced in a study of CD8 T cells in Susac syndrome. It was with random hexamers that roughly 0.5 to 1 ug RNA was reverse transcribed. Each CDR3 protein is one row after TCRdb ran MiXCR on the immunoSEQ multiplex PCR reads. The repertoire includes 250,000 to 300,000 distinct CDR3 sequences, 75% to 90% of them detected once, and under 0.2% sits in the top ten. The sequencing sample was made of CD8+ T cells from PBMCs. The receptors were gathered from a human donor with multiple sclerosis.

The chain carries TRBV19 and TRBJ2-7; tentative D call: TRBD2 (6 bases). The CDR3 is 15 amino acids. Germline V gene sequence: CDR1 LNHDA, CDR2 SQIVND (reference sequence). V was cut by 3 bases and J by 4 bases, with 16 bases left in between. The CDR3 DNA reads TGTGCCAGTAGTATGGGGGGAGGCTCAAGGTACGAGCAGTACTTC. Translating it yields CASSMGGGSRYEQYF.

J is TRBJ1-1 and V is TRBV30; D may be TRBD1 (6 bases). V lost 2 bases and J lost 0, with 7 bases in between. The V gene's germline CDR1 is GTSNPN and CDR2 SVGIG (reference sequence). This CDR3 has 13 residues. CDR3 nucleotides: TGTGCCTGGAGTCCAGGGGTGAACACTGAAGCTTTCTTT. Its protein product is CAWSPGVNTEAFF. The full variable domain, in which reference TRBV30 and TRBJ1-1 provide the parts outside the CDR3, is SQTIHQWPATLVQPVGSPLSLECTVEGTSNPNLYWYRQAAGRGLQLLFYSVGIGQISSEVPQNLSASRPQDRQFILSSKKLLLSDSGFYLCAWSPGVNTEAFFGQGTRLTVV.

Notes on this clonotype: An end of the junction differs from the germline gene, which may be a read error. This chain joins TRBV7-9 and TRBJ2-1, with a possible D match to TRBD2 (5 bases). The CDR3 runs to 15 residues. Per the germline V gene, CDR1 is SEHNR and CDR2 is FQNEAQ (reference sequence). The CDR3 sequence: CASSLAQGGYNEQFF. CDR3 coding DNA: TGTGCTAGCAGCCTTGCACAAGGAGGCTACAATGAGCAGTTCTTC. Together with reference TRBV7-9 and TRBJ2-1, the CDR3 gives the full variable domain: DTGVSQNPRHKITKRGQNVTFRCDPISEHNRLYWYRQTLGQGPEFLTYFQNEAQLEKSRLLSDRFSAERPKGSFSTLEIQRTEQGDSAMYLCASSLAQGGYNEQFFGPGTRLTVL.

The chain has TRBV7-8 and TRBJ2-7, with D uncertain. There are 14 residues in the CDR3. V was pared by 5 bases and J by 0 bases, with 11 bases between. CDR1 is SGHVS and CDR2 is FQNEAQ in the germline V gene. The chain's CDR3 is CASSPGDVSYEQYF. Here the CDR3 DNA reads TGTGCCAGCAGCCCTGGTGACGTCTCCTACGAGCAGTACTTC.

The CDR3 region has the DNA TGTGCCAGCAGTGTAAACAGGGACTCTGGAAACACCATATATTTT. Residues: CASSVNRDSGNTIYF. This sequence joins TRBV28 and TRBJ1-3, with D perhaps TRBD1 (6 bases). Germline V lookup: CDR1 MDHEN, CDR2 SYDVKM. Trimming cost V 5 bases and J 0 bases, with 11 bases left between them. This CDR3 is built from 15 residues.

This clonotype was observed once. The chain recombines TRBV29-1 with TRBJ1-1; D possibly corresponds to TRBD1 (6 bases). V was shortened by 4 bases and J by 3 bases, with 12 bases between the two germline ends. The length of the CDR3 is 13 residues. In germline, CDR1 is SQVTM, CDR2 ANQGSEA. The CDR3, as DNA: TGCAGCGTTGGGGGAGGGGGGTACACTGAAGCTTTCTTT. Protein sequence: CSVGGGGYTEAFF.

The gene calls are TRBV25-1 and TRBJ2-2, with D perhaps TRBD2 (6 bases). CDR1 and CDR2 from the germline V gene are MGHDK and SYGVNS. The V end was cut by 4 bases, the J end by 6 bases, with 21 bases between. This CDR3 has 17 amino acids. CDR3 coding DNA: TGTGCCAGCAGTGGGGTTCCTGGAGGGGTGTTTTCCGGGGAGCTGTTTTTT. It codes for CASSGVPGGVFSGELFF.

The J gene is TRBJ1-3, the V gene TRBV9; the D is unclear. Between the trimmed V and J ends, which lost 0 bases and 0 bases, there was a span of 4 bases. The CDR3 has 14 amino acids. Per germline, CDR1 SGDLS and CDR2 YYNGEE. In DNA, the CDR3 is TGTGCCAGCAGCGTAGCCCTCTCTGGAAACACCATATATTTT. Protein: CASSVALSGNTIYF. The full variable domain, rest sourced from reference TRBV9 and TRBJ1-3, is DSGVTQTPKHLITATGQRVTLRCSPRSGDLSVYWYQQSLDQGLQFLIQYYNGEERAKGNILERFSAQQFPDLHSELNLSSLELGDSALYFCASSVALSGNTIYFGEGSWLTVV.

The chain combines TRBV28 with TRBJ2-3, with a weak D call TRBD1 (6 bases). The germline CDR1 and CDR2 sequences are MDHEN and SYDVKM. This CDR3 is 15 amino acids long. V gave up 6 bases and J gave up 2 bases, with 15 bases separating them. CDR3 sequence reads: CASSRGQGPTDTQYF. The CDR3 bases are TGTGCCAGCAGCCGCGGGCAGGGGCCCACAGATACGCAGTATTTT.

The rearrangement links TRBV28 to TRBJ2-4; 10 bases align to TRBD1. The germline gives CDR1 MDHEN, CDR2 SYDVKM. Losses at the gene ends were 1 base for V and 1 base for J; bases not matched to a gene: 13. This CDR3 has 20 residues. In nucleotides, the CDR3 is TGTGCCAGCAGTTTATTGGCGGGGACAGGGGAGCATACGGCCAAAAACATTCAGTACTTC. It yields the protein CASSLLAGTGEHTAKNIQYF.

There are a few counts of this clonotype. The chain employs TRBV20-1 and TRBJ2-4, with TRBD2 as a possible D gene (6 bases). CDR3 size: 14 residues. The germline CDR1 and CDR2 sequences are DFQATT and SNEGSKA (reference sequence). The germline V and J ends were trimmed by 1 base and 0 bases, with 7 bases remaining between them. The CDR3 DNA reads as TGCAGTGCTAGAGCGGGACTAGCCAAAAACATTCAGTACTTC. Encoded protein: CSARAGLAKNIQYF.

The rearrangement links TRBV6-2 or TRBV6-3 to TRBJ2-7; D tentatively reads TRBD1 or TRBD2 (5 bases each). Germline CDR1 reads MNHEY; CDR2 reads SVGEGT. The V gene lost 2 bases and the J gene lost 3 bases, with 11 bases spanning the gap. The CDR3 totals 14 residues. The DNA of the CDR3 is TGTGCCAGCAGTTACGGGGGAAGCCTCTACGAGCAGTACTTC. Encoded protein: CASSYGGSLYEQYF.

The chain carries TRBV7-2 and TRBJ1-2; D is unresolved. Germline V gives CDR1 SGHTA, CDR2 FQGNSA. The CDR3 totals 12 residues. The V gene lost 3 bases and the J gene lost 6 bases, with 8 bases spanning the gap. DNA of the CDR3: TGTGCCAGCAGCTTTGTGGGGAATGGCTACACCTTC. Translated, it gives CASSFVGNGYTF.

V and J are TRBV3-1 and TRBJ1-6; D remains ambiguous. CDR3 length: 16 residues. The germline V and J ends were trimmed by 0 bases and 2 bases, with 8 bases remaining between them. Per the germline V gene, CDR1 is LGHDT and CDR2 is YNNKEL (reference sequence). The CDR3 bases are TGTGCCAGCAGCCAAGAGCGGCCAGCCTATAATTCACCCCTCCACTTT. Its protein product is CASSQERPAYNSPLHF.

In DNA, the CDR3 is TGTGCCAGCAGTTTCGGTCGACAGGGGGCTTACGAGCAGTACTTC. Its translation: CASSFGRQGAYEQYF. The chain has TRBV12-3 or TRBV12-4 and TRBJ2-7, with TRBD1 matching 10 bases. The CDR3 sequence is 15 residues long. The J segment lost 4 bases and the V segment lost 3 bases, leaving 6 bases of the junction unmatched.

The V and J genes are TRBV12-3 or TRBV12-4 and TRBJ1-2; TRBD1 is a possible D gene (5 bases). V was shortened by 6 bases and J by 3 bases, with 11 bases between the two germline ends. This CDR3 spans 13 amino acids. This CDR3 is CASSPREYYGYTF. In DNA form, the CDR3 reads TGTGCCAGCAGCCCCAGGGAGTACTATGGCTACACCTTC.

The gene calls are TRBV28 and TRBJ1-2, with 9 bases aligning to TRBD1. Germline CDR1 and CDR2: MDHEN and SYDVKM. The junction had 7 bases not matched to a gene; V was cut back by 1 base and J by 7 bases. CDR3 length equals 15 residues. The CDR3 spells CASSLFYRGRRGYTF. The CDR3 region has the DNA TGTGCCAGCAGTTTATTCTACAGGGGGCGACGTGGCTACACCTTC.

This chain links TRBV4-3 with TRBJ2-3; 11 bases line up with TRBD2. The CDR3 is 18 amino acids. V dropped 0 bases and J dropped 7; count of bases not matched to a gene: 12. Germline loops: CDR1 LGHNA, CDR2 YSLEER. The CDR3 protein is CASSQDPRSSGGGYTQYF. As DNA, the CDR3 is TGCGCCAGCAGCCAAGATCCCAGAAGTAGCGGGGGGGGATATACGCAGTATTTT.

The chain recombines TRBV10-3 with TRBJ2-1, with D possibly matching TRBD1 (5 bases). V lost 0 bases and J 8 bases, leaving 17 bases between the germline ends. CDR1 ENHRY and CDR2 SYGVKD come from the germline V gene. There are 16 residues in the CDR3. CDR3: CAISESAAGFFDEQFF. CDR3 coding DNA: TGTGCCATCAGTGAGTCGGCGGCAGGGTTCTTCGATGAGCAGTTCTTC.

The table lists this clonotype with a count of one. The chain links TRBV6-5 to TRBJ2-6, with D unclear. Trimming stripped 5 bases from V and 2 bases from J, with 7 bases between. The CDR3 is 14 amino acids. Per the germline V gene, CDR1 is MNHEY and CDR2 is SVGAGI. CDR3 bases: TGTGCCAGCAGTCCCGAGGCTGGGGCCAACGTCCTGACTTTC. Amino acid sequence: CASSPEAGANVLTF.

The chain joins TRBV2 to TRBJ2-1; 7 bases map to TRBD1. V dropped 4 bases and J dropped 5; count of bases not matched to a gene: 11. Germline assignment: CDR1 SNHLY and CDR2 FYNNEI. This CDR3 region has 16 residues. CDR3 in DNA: TGTGCCAGCAGTGCACCTCGACAGGGTGGGGACAATGAGCAGTTCTTC. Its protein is CASSAPRQGGDNEQFF.

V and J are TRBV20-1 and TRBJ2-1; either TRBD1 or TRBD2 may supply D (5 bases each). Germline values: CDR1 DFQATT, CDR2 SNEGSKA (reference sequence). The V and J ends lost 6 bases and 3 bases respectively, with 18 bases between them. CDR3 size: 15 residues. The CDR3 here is CSADIRDGVYNEQFF. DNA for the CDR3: TGCAGTGCCGACATCAGGGACGGAGTCTACAATGAGCAGTTCTTC.

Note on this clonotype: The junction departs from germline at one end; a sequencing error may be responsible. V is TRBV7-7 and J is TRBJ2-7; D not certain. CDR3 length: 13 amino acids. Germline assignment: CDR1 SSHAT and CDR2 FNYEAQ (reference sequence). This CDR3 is CASSLTSWDEQYF. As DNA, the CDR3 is TGTGCTAGCAGCTTGACATCTTGGGACGAGCAGTACTTC.